This T cell receptor (beta chain) was found in a study of control samples from healthy donors and cancer patients. V shed 6 bases and J 4 bases; nucleotides not matched to a gene: 2. The germline V gene has CDR1 MNHEY and CDR2 SVGAGI. This CDR3 spans 12 amino acids. Libraries were prepared by immunoSEQ multiplex PCR; TCRdb keeps only in-frame clonotypes and omits some of them. This sample has some 200,000 clones; 90% to 95% occur once, and the top ten carry roughly 1.5%. Sequencing input: blood. V and J are TRBV6-5 and TRBJ1-2, with TRBD1 matching 7 bases. This sequence was found in a young man in good health. The CDR3 loop reads CASRGQLYGYTF. The CDR3 DNA sequence: TGTGCCAGCAGGGGACAGCTCTATGGCTACACCTTC.